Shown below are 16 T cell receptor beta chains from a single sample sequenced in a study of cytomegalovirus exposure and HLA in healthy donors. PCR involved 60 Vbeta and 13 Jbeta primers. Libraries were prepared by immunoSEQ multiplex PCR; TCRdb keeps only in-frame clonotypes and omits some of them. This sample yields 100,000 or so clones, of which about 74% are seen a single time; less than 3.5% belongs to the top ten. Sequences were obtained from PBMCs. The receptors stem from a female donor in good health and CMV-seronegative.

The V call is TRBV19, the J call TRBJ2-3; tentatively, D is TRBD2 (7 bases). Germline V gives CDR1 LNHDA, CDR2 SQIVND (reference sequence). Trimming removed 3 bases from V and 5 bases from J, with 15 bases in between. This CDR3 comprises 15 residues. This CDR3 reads CASSIPGGRRDTQYF. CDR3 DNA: TGTGCCAGTAGTATCCCGGGGGGCCGGAGAGATACGCAGTATTTT.

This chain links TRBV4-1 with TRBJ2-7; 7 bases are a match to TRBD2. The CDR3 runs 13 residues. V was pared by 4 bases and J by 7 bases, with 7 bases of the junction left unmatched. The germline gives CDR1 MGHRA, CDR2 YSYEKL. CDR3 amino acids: CASSRLSGGEQYF. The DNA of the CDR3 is TGCGCCAGCAGCCGCTTGTCCGGGGGGGAGCAGTACTTC.

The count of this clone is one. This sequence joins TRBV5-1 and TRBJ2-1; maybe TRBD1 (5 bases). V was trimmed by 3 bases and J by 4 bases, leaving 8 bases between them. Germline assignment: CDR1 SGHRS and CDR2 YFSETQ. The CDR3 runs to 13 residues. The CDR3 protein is CASSWGLYNEQFF. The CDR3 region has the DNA TGCGCCAGCAGCTGGGGCCTGTACAATGAGCAGTTCTTC.

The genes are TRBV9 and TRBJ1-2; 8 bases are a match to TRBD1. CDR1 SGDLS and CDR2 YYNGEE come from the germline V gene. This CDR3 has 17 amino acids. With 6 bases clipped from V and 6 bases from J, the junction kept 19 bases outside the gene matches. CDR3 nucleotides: TGTGCCAGCACCGGCCCGATCACAGGGGGGCGCCCGGATGGCTACACCTTC. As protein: CASTGPITGGRPDGYTF. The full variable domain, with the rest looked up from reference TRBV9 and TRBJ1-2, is DSGVTQTPKHLITATGQRVTLRCSPRSGDLSVYWYQQSLDQGLQFLIQYYNGEERAKGNILERFSAQQFPDLHSELNLSSLELGDSALYFCASTGPITGGRPDGYTFGSGTRLTVV.

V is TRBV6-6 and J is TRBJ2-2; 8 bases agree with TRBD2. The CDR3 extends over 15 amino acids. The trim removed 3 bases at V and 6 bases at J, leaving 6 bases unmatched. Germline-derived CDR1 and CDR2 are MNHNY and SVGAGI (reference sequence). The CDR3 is CASSYVGGAAGELFF. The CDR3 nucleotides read TGTGCCAGCAGTTATGTCGGGGGGGCCGCCGGGGAGCTGTTTTTT.

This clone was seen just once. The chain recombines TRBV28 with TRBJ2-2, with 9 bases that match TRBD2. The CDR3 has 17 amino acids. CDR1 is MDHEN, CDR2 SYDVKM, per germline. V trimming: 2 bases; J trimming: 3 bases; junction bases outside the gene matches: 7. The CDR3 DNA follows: TGTGCCAGCAGTTTAGGGGGGACTAGCAAGGACACCGGGGAGCTGTTTTTT. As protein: CASSLGGTSKDTGELFF.

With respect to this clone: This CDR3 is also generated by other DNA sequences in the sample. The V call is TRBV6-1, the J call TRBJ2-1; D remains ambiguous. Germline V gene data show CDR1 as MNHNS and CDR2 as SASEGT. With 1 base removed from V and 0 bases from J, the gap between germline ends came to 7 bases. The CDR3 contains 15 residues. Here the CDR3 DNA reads TGTGCCAGCAGTGAAGTAACGGGCTCCTACAATGAGCAGTTCTTC. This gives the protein CASSEVTGSYNEQFF.

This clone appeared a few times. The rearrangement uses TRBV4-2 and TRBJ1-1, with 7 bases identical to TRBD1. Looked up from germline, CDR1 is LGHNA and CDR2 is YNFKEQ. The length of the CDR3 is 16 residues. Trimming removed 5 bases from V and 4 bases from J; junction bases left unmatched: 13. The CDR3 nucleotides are TGTGCCAGCAGCGTGACAGGGTTGTTGGAGAGCACTGAAGCTTTCTTT. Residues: CASSVTGLLESTEAFF.

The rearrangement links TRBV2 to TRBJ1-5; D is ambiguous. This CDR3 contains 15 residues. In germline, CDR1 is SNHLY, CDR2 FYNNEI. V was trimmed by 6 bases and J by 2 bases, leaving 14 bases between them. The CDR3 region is CASRRLENGNQPQHF. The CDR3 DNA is TGTGCCAGCAGGCGGTTAGAGAACGGCAATCAGCCCCAGCATTTT.

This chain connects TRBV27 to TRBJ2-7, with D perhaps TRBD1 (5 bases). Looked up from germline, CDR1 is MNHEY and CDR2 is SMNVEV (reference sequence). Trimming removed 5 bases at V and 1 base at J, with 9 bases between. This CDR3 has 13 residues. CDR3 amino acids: CASSADISYEQYF. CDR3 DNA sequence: TGTGCCAGCAGTGCGGACATTTCCTACGAGCAGTACTTC.

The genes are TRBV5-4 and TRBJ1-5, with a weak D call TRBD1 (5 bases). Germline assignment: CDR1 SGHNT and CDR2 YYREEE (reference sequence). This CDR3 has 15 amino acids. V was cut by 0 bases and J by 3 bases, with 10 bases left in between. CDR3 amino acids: CASSLDRGTNQPQHF. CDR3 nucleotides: TGTGCCAGCAGCTTGGATAGGGGCACCAATCAGCCCCAGCATTTT.

CDR3 DNA sequence: TGTGCCAGCAGTTTATCGCTAGCGAGAAAAAACATTCAGTACTTC. It specifies CASSLSLARKNIQYF. The chain recombines TRBV27 with TRBJ2-4; D perhaps matches TRBD2 (6 bases). Germline CDR1 MNHEY, CDR2 SMNVEV (reference sequence). This CDR3 has 15 residues. V lost 0 bases and J lost 4, with 10 bases in between.

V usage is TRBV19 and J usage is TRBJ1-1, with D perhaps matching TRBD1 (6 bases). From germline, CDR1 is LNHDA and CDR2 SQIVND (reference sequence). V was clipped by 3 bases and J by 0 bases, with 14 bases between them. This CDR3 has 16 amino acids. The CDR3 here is CASSIRGVTMNTEAFF. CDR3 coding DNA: TGTGCCAGTAGTATCAGGGGTGTAACAATGAACACTGAAGCTTTCTTT.

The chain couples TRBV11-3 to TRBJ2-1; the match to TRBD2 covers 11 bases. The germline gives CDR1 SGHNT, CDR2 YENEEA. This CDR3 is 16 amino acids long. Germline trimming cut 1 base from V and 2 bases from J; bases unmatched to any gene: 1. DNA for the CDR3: TGTGCCAGCAGCTTAGGTAGCGGGGGGGCCTACAATGAGCAGTTCTTC. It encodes CASSLGSGGAYNEQFF.

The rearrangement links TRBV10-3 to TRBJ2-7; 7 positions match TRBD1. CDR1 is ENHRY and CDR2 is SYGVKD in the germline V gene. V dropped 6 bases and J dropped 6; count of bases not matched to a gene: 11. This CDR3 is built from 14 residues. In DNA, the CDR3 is TGTGCCATCAGCGGTATTGGACAGGATGGCGAGCAGTACTTC. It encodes CAISGIGQDGEQYF.

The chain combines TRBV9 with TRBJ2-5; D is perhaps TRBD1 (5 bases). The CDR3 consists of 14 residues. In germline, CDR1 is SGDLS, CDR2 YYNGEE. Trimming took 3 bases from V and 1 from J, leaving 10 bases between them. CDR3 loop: CASSGDSVQETQYF. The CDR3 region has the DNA TGTGCCAGCAGCGGAGACAGTGTCCAAGAGACCCAGTACTTC.